These T cell receptor beta chains were read from a single sample in a study of cytomegalovirus exposure and HLA in healthy donors. Generated by immunoSEQ multiplex PCR, the TCRdb table keeps only in-frame clones and is missing some. The top ten hold more than 0.95% of the sample, which has around 130,000 clones, 60% to 80% seen once. Sequencing was carried out using PBMCs. Receptors were obtained from a man aged 45-65 years in good health and CMV-seronegative. Both conserved end residues are part of each CDR3. The D gene is left open where the match is weak. Rows may omit the clone size; those that give it use once, few, many or a size class.

CDR3,DNA,V,size,J,D
CASSPPSREIWGANVLTF,TGTGCCAGCAGCCCTCCTTCGCGGGAGATTTGGGGGGCCAACGTCCTGACTTTC,TRBV28,-,TRBJ2-6,TRBD2
CASSLYDAGADTQYF,TGTGCCAGCAGCCTCTATGATGCGGGTGCAGATACGCAGTATTTT,TRBV2,few,TRBJ2-3,-
CASSLQAGENQPQHF,TGTGCCAGCAGCTTGCAGGCAGGGGAAAATCAGCCCCAGCATTTT,TRBV5-5,-,TRBJ1-5,-
CAISERGSGSQPQHF,TGTGCCATCAGTGAGCGGGGGAGCGGGAGCCAGCCCCAGCATTTT,TRBV10-3,-,TRBJ1-5,-
CASSLGTQGHYEQYF,TGTGCCAGCAGCTTAGGTACGCAGGGGCACTACGAGCAGTACTTC,TRBV7-8,-,TRBJ2-7,-
CASGTSGLRANEQFF,TGTGCCAGCGGGACTAGCGGCCTTCGGGCCAATGAGCAGTTCTTC,TRBV2,-,TRBJ2-1,TRBD2
CASRDRGRTDTQYF,TGTGCCAGTAGGGACAGGGGGCGGACAGATACGCAGTATTTT,TRBV19,-,TRBJ2-3,TRBD1
CASSLQGASYNEQFF,TGTGCCAGCAGCCTTCAGGGGGCGTCCTACAATGAGCAGTTCTTC,TRBV7-3,-,TRBJ2-1,TRBD1
CASRAGRARFNTGELFF,TGTGCCAGCAGAGCCGGCAGGGCCCGATTTAACACCGGGGAGCTGTTTTTT,TRBV27,-,TRBJ2-2,-
CVSSLAQGMAGELFF,TGTGTCAGCAGCTTAGCGCAGGGTATGGCCGGGGAGCTGTTTTTT,TRBV7-2,once,TRBJ2-2,-
CASSHRESSSSYNEQFF,TGTGCCAGCAGCCATCGGGAGAGCTCGAGCTCCTACAATGAGCAGTTCTTC,TRBV5-8,few,TRBJ2-1,-
CSVQKGGLAGAQETQYF,TGCAGCGTACAAAAGGGGGGGCTAGCGGGAGCGCAAGAGACCCAGTACTTC,TRBV29-1,-,TRBJ2-5,TRBD2
CASSPSGQGASGYTF,TGTGCCAGCTCACCTTCGGGACAGGGGGCGTCTGGCTACACCTTC,TRBV18,-,TRBJ1-2,TRBD1
CASSVRIAGGSTDTQYF,TGCGCCAGCAGTGTTAGAATAGCGGGAGGGAGCACAGATACGCAGTATTTT,TRBV10-1,once,TRBJ2-3,TRBD2
CASSWTGRELFF,TGTGCCAGCAGTTGGACAGGGCGGGAGCTGTTTTTT,TRBV28,-,TRBJ2-2,TRBD1
CASSLGGQGRQPQHF,TGTGCCAGCAGCTTAGGGGGACAGGGTAGGCAGCCCCAGCATTTT,TRBV7-9,once,TRBJ1-5,TRBD1
CSVGGQRNTEAFF,TGCAGCGTTGGAGGTCAGAGGAACACTGAAGCTTTCTTT,TRBV29-1,-,TRBJ1-1,-